This is a list of T cell receptor beta chains from one sample in a study of T cell repertoires in cytomegalovirus infection. A single record per CDR3 protein comes from TCRdb applying MiXCR to the reads. The data contain 450,000 to 550,000 distinct CDR3 sequences, approximately 17% of them singletons. The sample taken for sequencing was CD8+ T cells from PBMCs. The receptors were gathered from a human donor in good health (CMV status not recorded). Some clones in this sample may be carry-over from other donors' samples. CDR3s include the opening cysteine and the closing phenylalanine or tryptophan. A D gene is named only where the DNA matches it firmly. Clone size is shown for a subset of rows, as once, few, many or a class of expanded clone.

>TRBV28|many|TRBD1|TRBJ1-1
TGTGCCAGCAGTTTTGCAGGGGGGGAGATCACTGAAGCTTTCTTT
CASSFAGGEITEAFF
>TRBV2|few|NA|TRBJ1-4
TGTGCCAGCAGGCCGGGACGGTCTAATGAAAAACTGTTTTTT
CASRPGRSNEKLFF
>TRBV12-5|many|NA|TRBJ2-5
TGTGCTAGTTCGGGACCGGCCCAGTACTTC
CASSGPAQYF
>TRBV7-9|many|NA|TRBJ2-1
TGTGCCAGCAGCTTAAGCGATGAGCAGTTCTTC
CASSLSDEQFF
>TRBV13|few|NA|TRBJ2-2
TGCGCCAGCAGCTTACCCGGGGGCGGGAGAACCGGGGAGCTGTTTTTT
CASSLPGGGRTGELFF
>TRBV19|many|NA|TRBJ2-2
TGTGCCAGTAGTCCCCTGCAGGGGTCCAACACCGGGGAGCTGTTTTTT
CASSPLQGSNTGELFF
>TRBV7-9|many|TRBD2|TRBJ2-5
TGTGCCAGCAGCCCCGGGGGGGCACGAGAGACCCAGTACTTC
CASSPGGARETQYF
>TRBV6-1|many|NA|TRBJ2-7
TGTGCCAGCAGGCAAGGGGCAGGGGGAGGCTACGAGCAGTACTTC
CASRQGAGGGYEQYF
>TRBV27|many|NA|TRBJ1-5
TGTGCCAGCAGTTTATCGGCCGGGGAGTTCAATCAGCCCCAGCATTTT
CASSLSAGEFNQPQHF
>TRBV27|NA|TRBD1|TRBJ1-1
TGTGCCAGCAGTTTCCGCTTGGGACAGGGAGTGAACACTGAAGCTTTCTTT
CASSFRLGQGVNTEAFF
>TRBV7-6|many|NA|TRBJ2-1
TGTGCCAGCAGCTTAGCTATGGCGACTGAGCAGTTCTTC
CASSLAMATEQFF
>TRBV24-1|NA|TRBD1|TRBJ2-4
TGTGCCACCAGTGACTGGGAACAGGGGCTTCAGTACTTC
CATSDWEQGLQYF
>TRBV12-3/TRBV12-4|many|NA|TRBJ2-7
TGTGCCAGCAGTTTTCAGGGGCCGAACTACGAGCAGTACTTC
CASSFQGPNYEQYF
>TRBV19|many|TRBD1|TRBJ2-4
TGTGCCAGTAGAAACCGGGACAGGGGACTTCTAGCCAAAAACATTCAGTACTTC
CASRNRDRGLLAKNIQYF
>TRBV6-4|NA|NA|TRBJ2-7
TGTGCCAGCAGTGAAGGAACAGGGAACCACTACGAGCAGTACTTC
CASSEGTGNHYEQYF
>TRBV27|NA|NA|TRBJ2-3
TGTGCCAGCAGTTTAGGGGGGTTCCCAGATAAGCAGTATTTT
CASSLGGFPDKQYF
>TRBV3-1|NA|NA|TRBJ1-2
TGTGCCAGCAGCCCGGGAAATCCAGACTTCTATGGCTACACCTTC
CASSPGNPDFYGYTF
>TRBV4-2|few|NA|TRBJ1-3
TGTGCCAGCAGCCAAAAAACCATATATTTT
CASSQKTIYF
>TRBV20-1|few|TRBD2|TRBJ2-7
TGCAGTGCCGATACGGGACTAGTAAGCTACGAGCAGTACTTC
CSADTGLVSYEQYF
>TRBV6-1|many|TRBD1|TRBJ1-2
TGTGCCAGCAGTTCCAATTTGTTGACAGGGAACTATGGCTACACCTTC
CASSSNLLTGNYGYTF
>TRBV20-1|NA|TRBD2|TRBJ2-1
TGCAGTGCTAGCGATACTAGCGGGACTTCCTATGAGCAGTTCTTC
CSASDTSGTSYEQFF
>TRBV10-3|few|NA|TRBJ2-5
TGTGCCCGGCGGGGAATCCAGTACTTC
CARRGIQYF
>TRBV15|NA|TRBD2|TRBJ2-7
TGTGCCACCAGCAGTAACCGGGGAGGGCAGGGCTCACGGGAGCAGTACTTC
CATSSNRGGQGSREQYF
>TRBV7-9|many|TRBD1|TRBJ2-1
TGTGCCAGCAGAGCCCAAGGACAGGGTTCCCATGAGCAGTTCTTC
CASRAQGQGSHEQFF
>TRBV7-8|many|NA|TRBJ2-7
TGTGCCAGCAGCTTAGCGCAACGGGTGATCGACGAGCAGTACTTC
CASSLAQRVIDEQYF
>TRBV11-2|many|NA|TRBJ1-4
TGTGCCAGCAGCCCGCAGGGTGCAACTAATGAAAAACTGTTTTTT
CASSPQGATNEKLFF
>TRBV13|NA|NA|TRBJ2-1
TGTGCCAGCAGCCCCCTGGAGGAGCAGTTCTTC
CASSPLEEQFF
>TRBV2|few|NA|TRBJ2-6
TGTGCCAGCAGTGAAGCAGGGGCCGGGGCCAACGTCCTGACTTTC
CASSEAGAGANVLTF
>TRBV5-1|NA|TRBD2|TRBJ2-2
TGCGCCCCCACCCCCTCCTGCGGGAGGGCCTCTCATGACACCGGGGAGCTGTTTTTT
CAPTPSCGRASHDTGELFF
>TRBV3-1|NA|NA|TRBJ2-5
TGTGCCAGCAGCCAAGATTTCTTGGGACTCCAAGAGACCCAGTACTTC
CASSQDFLGLQETQYF
>TRBV11-1|many|NA|TRBJ1-2
TGTGCCAGCAGCCCTCCGGGCAGCTCTAACTATGGCTACACCTTC
CASSPPGSSNYGYTF
>TRBV7-8|many|NA|TRBJ2-7
TGTGCCAGCAGCTTAGCGTACGTCAGGGGGGACTACTACGAGCAGTACTTC
CASSLAYVRGDYYEQYF
>TRBV20-1|few|NA|TRBJ2-7
TGCAGTGCTGAAAGGGAGGCCAGCTCCTACGAGCAGTACTTC
CSAEREASSYEQYF
>TRBV28|few|TRBD1|TRBJ1-1
TGTGCCAGCACAGTGGGACAGGGTTATATGAACACTGAAGCTTTCTTT
CASTVGQGYMNTEAFF
>TRBV7-9|NA|NA|TRBJ2-1
TGTGCCAGCAGTAAGAACTCCTACAATGAGCAGTTCTTC
CASSKNSYNEQFF
>TRBV20-1|NA|NA|TRBJ1-2
TGCAGTGCTCCAGCGGGGGAGCCCAGGAATGGCTACACCTTC
CSAPAGEPRNGYTF
>TRBV20-1|few|TRBD2|TRBJ2-7
TGCAGTGCTAGAGGCCTAGCGGGACTCTACGAGCAGTACTTC
CSARGLAGLYEQYF
>TRBV10-3|many|TRBD2|TRBJ2-2
TGTGCCATCAGTGCGCGCAGCGGGGGGTACACCGGGGAGCTGTTTTTT
CAISARSGGYTGELFF
>TRBV5-4|NA|NA|TRBJ2-3
TGTGCCAGCAGCTTCGGTAGGGATACGCCGTACTTT
CASSFGRDTPYF
>TRBV7-8|many|TRBD2|TRBJ2-3
TGTGCCAGCAGCTTAAGAAGACTAGCGGGAAGCACAGATACGCAGTATTTT
CASSLRRLAGSTDTQYF
>TRBV28|few|NA|TRBJ2-7
TGTGCCAGCACGTCCCCCAGGAATTCCTACGAGCAGTACTTC
CASTSPRNSYEQYF
>TRBV5-6|NA|NA|TRBJ2-7
TGTGCCAGCAGCTCCGGACATACCGCCTACGAGCAGTACTTC
CASSSGHTAYEQYF